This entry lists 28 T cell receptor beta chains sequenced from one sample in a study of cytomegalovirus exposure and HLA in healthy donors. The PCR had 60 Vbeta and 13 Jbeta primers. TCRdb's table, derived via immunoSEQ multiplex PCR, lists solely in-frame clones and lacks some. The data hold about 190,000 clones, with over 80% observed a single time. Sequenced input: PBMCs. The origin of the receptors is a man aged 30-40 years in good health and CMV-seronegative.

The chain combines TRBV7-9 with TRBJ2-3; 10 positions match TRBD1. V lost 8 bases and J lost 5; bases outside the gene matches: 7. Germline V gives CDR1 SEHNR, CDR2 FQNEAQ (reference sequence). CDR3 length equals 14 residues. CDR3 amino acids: CASDQGQGIDTQYF. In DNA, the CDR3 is TGTGCCAGCGACCAGGGACAGGGGATAGATACGCAGTATTTT. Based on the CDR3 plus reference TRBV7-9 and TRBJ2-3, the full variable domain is DTGVSQNPRHKITKRGQNVTFRCDPISEHNRLYWYRQTLGQGPEFLTYFQNEAQLEKSRLLSDRFSAERPKGSFSTLEIQRTEQGDSAMYLCASDQGQGIDTQYFGPGTRLTVL.

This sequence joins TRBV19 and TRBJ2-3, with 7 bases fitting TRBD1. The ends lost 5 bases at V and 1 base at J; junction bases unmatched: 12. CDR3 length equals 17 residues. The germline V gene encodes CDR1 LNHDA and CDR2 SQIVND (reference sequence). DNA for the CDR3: TGTGCCAGTAGTCCCATCGGGACAGTGGACGGCACAGATACGCAGTATTTT. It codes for CASSPIGTVDGTDTQYF.

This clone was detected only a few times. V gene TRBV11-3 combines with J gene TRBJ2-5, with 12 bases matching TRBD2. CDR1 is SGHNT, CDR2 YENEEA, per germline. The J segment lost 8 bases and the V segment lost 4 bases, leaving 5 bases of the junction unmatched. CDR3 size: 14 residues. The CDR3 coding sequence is TGTGCCAGCAGCTCAACTAGCGGGAGGAGCACCCAGTACTTC. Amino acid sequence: CASSSTSGRSTQYF.

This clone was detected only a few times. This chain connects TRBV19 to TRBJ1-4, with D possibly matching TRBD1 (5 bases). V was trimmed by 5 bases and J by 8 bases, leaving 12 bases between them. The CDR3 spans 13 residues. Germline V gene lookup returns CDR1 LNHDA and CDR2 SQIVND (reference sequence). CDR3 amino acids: CASSYQGEEKLFF. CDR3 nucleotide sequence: TGTGCCAGTAGTTACCAGGGTGAGGAAAAACTGTTTTTT.

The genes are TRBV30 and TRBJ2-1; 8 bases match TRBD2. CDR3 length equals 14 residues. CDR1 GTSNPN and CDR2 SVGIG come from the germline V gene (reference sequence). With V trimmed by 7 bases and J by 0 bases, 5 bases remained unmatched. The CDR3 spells CALNSGSSYNEQFF. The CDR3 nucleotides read TGTGCCTTAAACAGCGGGAGCTCCTACAATGAGCAGTTCTTC.

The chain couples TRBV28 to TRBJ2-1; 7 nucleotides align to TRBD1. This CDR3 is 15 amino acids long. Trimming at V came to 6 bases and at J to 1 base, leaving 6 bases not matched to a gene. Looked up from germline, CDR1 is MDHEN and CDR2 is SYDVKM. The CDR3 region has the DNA TGTGCCAGCAGACGGGACAGCCAGTCCTACAATGAGCAGTTCTTC. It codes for CASRRDSQSYNEQFF. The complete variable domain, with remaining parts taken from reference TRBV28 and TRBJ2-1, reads DVKVTQSSRYLVKRTGEKVFLECVQDMDHENMFWYRQDPGLGLRLIYFSYDVKMKEKGDIPEGYSVSREKKERFSLILESASTNQTSMYLCASRRDSQSYNEQFFGPGTRLTVL.

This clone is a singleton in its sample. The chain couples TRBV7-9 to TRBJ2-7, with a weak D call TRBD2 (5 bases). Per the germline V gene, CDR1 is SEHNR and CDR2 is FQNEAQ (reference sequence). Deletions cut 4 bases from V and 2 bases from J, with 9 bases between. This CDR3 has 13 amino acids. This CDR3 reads CASSYGLAYEQYF. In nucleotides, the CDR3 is TGTGCCAGCAGCTATGGACTGGCCTACGAGCAGTACTTC. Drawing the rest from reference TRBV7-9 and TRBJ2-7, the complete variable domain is DTGVSQNPRHKITKRGQNVTFRCDPISEHNRLYWYRQTLGQGPEFLTYFQNEAQLEKSRLLSDRFSAERPKGSFSTLEIQRTEQGDSAMYLCASSYGLAYEQYFGPGTRLTVT.

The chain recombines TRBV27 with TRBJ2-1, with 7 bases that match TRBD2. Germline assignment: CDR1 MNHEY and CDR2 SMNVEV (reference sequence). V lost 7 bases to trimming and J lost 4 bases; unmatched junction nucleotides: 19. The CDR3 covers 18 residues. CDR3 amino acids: CASTYGGPAGDVYNEQFF. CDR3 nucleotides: TGTGCCAGCACCTACGGGGGTCCGGCGGGAGACGTGTACAATGAGCAGTTCTTC.

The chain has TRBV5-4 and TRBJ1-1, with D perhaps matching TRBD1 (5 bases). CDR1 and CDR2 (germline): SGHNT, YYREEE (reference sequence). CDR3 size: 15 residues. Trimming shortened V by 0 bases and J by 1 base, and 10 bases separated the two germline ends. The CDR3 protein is CASSLGNRGNTEAFF. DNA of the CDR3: TGTGCCAGCAGCTTGGGAAATAGGGGGAACACTGAAGCTTTCTTT.

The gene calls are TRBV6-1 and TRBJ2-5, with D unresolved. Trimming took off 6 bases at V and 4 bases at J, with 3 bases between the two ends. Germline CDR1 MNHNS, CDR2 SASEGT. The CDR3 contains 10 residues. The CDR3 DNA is TGTGCCAGCAGCTTAGAGACCCAGTACTTC. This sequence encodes CASSLETQYF.

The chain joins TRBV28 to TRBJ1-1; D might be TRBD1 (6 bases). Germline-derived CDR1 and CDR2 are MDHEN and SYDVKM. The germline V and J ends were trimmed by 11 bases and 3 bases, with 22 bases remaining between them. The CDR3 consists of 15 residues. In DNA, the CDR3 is TGTGCCTCCCGGGGGGGCACGAAGGTATACACTGAAGCTTTCTTT. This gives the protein CASRGGTKVYTEAFF.

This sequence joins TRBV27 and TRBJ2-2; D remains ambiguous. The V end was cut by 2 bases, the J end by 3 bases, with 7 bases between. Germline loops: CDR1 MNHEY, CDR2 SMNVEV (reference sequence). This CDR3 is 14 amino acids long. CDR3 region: CASSLMADTGELFF. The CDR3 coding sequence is TGTGCCAGCAGTTTAATGGCCGACACCGGGGAGCTGTTTTTT.

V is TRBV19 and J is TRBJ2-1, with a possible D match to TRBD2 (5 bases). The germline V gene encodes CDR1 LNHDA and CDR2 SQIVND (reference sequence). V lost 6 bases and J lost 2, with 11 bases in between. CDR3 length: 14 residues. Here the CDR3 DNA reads TGTGCCAGTAGCCTCCGGGGTGCCTACAATGAGCAGTTCTTC. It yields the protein CASSLRGAYNEQFF.

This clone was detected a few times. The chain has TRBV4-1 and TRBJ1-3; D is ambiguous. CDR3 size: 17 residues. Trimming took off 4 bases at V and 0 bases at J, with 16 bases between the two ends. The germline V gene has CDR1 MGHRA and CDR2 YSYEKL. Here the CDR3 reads CASSRSSAGFSGNTIYF. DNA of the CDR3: TGCGCCAGCAGCCGAAGCTCTGCGGGATTCTCTGGAAACACCATATATTTT.

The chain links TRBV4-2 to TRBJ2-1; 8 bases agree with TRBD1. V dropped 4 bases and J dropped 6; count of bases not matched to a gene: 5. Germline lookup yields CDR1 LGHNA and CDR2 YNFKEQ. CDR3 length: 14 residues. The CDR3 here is CASSRDRGGNEQFF. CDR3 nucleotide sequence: TGTGCCAGCAGCCGTGACAGGGGAGGCAATGAGCAGTTCTTC.

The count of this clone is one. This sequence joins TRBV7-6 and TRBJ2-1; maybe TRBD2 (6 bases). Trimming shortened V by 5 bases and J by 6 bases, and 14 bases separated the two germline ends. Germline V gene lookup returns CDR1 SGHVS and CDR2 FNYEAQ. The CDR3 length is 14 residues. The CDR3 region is CASSPSPGVNEQFF. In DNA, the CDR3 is TGTGCCAGCAGCCCGTCTCCGGGAGTCAATGAGCAGTTCTTC.

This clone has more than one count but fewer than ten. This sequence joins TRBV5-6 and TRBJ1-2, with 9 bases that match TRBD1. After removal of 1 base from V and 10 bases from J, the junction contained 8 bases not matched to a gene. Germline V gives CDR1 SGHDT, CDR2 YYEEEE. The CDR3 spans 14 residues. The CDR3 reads CASSLPGQGVPYTF. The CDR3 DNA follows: TGTGCCAGCAGCTTGCCGGGACAGGGAGTACCCTACACCTTC.

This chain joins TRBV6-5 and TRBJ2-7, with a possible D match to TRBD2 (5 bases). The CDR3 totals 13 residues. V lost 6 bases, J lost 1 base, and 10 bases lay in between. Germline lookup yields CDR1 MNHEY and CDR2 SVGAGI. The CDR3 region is CASSRPGSYEQYF. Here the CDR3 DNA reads TGTGCCAGCAGCCGACCGGGGTCCTACGAGCAGTACTTC.

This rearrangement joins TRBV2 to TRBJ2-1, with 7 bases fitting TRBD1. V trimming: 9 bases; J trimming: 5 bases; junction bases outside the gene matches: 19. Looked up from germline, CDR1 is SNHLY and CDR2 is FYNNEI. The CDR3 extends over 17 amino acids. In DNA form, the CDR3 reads TGTGCCAGAGTGGAGCCAGACAGCAGGGGGACCCACAATGAGCAGTTCTTC. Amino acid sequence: CARVEPDSRGTHNEQFF.

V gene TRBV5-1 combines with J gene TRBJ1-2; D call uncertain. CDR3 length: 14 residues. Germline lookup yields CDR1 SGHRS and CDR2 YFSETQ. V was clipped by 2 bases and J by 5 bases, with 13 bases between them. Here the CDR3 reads CASSFETLVYGYTF. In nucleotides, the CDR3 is TGCGCCAGCAGCTTCGAGACACTAGTTTATGGCTACACCTTC.

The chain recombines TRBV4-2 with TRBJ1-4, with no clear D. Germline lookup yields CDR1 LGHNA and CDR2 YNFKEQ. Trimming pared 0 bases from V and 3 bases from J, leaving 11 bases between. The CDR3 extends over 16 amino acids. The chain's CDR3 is CASSQDYIAANEKLFF. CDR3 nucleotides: TGTGCCAGCAGCCAAGACTACATAGCAGCTAATGAAAAACTGTTTTTT.

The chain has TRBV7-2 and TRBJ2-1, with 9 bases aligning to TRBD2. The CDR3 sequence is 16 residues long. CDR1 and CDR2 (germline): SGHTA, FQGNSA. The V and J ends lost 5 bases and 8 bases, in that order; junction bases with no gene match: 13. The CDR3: CASSPRGGGRAHEQFF. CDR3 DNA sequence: TGTGCCAGCAGCCCCCGGGGGGGCGGGAGGGCCCATGAGCAGTTCTTC.

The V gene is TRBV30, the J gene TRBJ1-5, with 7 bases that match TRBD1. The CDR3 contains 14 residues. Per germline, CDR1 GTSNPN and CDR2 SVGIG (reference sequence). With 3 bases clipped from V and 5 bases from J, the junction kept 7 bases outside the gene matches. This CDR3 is CAWSRQGSDQPQHF. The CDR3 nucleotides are TGTGCCTGGAGCCGACAGGGTTCCGATCAGCCCCAGCATTTT.

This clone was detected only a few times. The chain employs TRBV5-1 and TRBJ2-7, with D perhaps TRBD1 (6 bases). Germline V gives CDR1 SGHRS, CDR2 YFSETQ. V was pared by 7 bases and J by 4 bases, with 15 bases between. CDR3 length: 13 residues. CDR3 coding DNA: TGCGCCAGCGGACAGTTCCAGGGGTACGAGCAGTACTTC. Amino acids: CASGQFQGYEQYF. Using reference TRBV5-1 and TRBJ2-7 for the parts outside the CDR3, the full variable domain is KAGVTQTPRYLIKTRGQQVTLSCSPISGHRSVSWYQQTPGQGLQFLFEYFSETQRNKGNFPGRFSGRQFSNSRSEMNVSTLELGDSALYLCASGQFQGYEQYFGPGTRLTVT.

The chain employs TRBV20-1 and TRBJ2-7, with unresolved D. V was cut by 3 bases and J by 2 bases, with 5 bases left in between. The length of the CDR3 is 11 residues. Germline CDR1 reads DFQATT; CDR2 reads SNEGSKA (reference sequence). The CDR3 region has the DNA TGCAGTGCTAGTATCGCCTACGAGCAGTACTTC. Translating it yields CSASIAYEQYF.

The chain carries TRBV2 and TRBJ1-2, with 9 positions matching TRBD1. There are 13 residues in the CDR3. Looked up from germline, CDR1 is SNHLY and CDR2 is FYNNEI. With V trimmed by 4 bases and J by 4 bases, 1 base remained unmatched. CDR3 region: CASSVDRGYGYTF. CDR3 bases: TGTGCCAGCAGTGTGGACAGGGGCTATGGCTACACCTTC.

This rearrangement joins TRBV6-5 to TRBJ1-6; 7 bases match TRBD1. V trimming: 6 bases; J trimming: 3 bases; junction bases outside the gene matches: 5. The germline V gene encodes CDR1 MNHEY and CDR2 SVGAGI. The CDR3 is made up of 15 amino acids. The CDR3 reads CASRGGQNYNSPLHF. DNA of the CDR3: TGTGCCAGCAGGGGGGGACAGAACTATAATTCACCCCTCCACTTT.

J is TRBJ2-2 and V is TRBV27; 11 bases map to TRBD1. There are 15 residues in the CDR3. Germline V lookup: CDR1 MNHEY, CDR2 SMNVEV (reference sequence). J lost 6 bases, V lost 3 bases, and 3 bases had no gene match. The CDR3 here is CASSLDRGLAGELFF. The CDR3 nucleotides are TGTGCCAGCAGTTTGGACAGGGGGCTTGCCGGGGAGCTGTTTTTT.